This is a list of T cell receptor beta chains from one sample in a study of blood T cell repertoires in COVID-19. Clones were read by immunoSEQ multiplex PCR, and TCRdb kept only the in-frame ones, dropping some. The table records tens of thousands of clones, roughly 87% of them present only once. The sequenced sample was peripheral blood. The receptor set was obtained from a human donor with active COVID-19. The donor label of this sample is uncertain. Both conserved end residues are part of each CDR3. D genes are given only for firm matches. Part of the rows lack a size; the others show once, few, many or a class for expanded clones.

cdr3_length	d_call	v_call	j_call	clone_size	cdr3_nt	cdr3_aa
14	NA	TRBV7-3	TRBJ2-2	once	TGTGCCAGCAGACTAAACTCCCACACCGGGGAGCTGTTTTTT	CASRLNSHTGELFF
14	NA	TRBV27	TRBJ2-7	NA	TGTGCCAGCGGCCCCGGAGACGGTTCCTACGAGCAGTACTTC	CASGPGDGSYEQYF
19	TRBD2	TRBV6-1	TRBJ2-2	NA	TGTGCCAGCAGTGGACCCCCACTAGCGGGGGGGTTGTACACCGGGGAGCTGTTTTTT	CASSGPPLAGGLYTGELFF
16	NA	TRBV5-6	TRBJ2-3	NA	TGTGCCAGCAGCTTTGGACAGTCGCAAGGCACAGATACGCAGTATTTT	CASSFGQSQGTDTQYF
12	TRBD1	TRBV29-1	TRBJ2-7	NA	TGCAGCGGGCAAGACAGGGCGTACGAGCAGTACTTC	CSGQDRAYEQYF
13	NA	TRBV3-1/TRBV3-2	TRBJ1-1	NA	TGTGCCAGCAGTCTGGGACAGAACACTGAAGCTTTCTTT	CASSLGQNTEAFF
14	TRBD1	TRBV18	TRBJ1-1	NA	TGTGCCAGCTCGAAGGACAGGGGGGGTACTGAAGCTTTCTTT	CASSKDRGGTEAFF
16	NA	TRBV19	TRBJ2-1	NA	TGTGCCAGTAGTATTAGATCAGGGCTTGCCTACAATGAGCAGTTCTTC	CASSIRSGLAYNEQFF
15	NA	TRBV4-3	TRBJ1-4	NA	TGCGCCAGCAGCCAAGGGGGCGGGGGGAATGAAAAACTGTTTTTT	CASSQGGGGNEKLFF
18	NA	TRBV21-1	TRBJ2-7	NA	TGTGCCAGCAGCAAATCGTTTAGTAGGGACAGCGCAACCTACGAGCAGTACTTC	CASSKSFSRDSATYEQYF
15	NA	TRBV4-2	TRBJ1-1	NA	TGTGCCAGCAACCCGAGGGGGGGCGGGTACACTGAAGCTTTCTTT	CASNPRGGGYTEAFF
18	TRBD1	TRBV6-2/TRBV6-3	TRBJ1-2	few	TGTGCCAGCAGTCTAAGGGCCGGGACAGGGAGAGCTAACTATGGCTACACCTTC	CASSLRAGTGRANYGYTF
15	TRBD1	TRBV18	TRBJ1-1	NA	TGTGCCAGCTCCCTTTTACAGGGGACGGACACTGAAGCTTTCTTT	CASSLLQGTDTEAFF
13	NA	TRBV19	TRBJ1-1	NA	TGTGCCAGTACCCTTGACAGAAACACTGAAGCTTTCTTT	CASTLDRNTEAFF
16	NA	TRBV6-1	TRBJ2-7	NA	TGTGCCAGCAGTGACCTGACAGCCCTCCCCCTAAGCGAGCAGTACTTC	CASSDLTALPLSEQYF
13	NA	TRBV7-8	TRBJ2-3	NA	TGTGCCAGCAGCCGCCCCTTCCCCGATACGCAGTATTTT	CASSRPFPDTQYF
16	TRBD2	TRBV5-3	TRBJ2-1	few	TGTGCCAGAAGCTTGACTAGCGGGGGGGCGACGGATGAGCAGTTCTTC	CARSLTSGGATDEQFF
16	NA	TRBV27	TRBJ1-5	few	TGTGCCAGCAGTTTGTTCGCGGGGATTAGCAATCAGCCCCAGCATTTT	CASSLFAGISNQPQHF
14	TRBD1	TRBV15	TRBJ2-1	once	TGTGCCACCAGCAGGGAGACAGGGTGGTATGAGCAGTTCTTC	CATSRETGWYEQFF
14	TRBD1	TRBV5-1	TRBJ2-7	NA	TGCGCCAGCAGCGCAGGGACAGGCTCCTACGAGCAGTACTTC	CASSAGTGSYEQYF
15	TRBD1	TRBV5-4	TRBJ2-1	NA	TGTGCCAGCAGCTTGGCGACAGGGCCCTACAATGAGCAGTTCTTC	CASSLATGPYNEQFF
13	NA	TRBV12-3/TRBV12-4	TRBJ2-7	NA	TGTGCCATCCAGCGAGGGACAAGCTACGAGCAGTACTTC	CAIQRGTSYEQYF
14	NA	TRBV5-1	TRBJ1-1	once	TGCGCCAGCAGGTTTGAGGTCATGAACACTGAAGCTTTCTTT	CASRFEVMNTEAFF
14	NA	TRBV5-1	TRBJ2-7	few	TGCGCCAGCAGCTGGGGGGACGGGACCTACGAGCAGTACTTC	CASSWGDGTYEQYF
14	TRBD1	TRBV29-1	TRBJ1-2	once	TGCAGCGTTCAACGGGACAGCACTAACTATGGCTACACCTTC	CSVQRDSTNYGYTF
13	TRBD1	TRBV11-2	TRBJ1-3	NA	TGTGCCAGCAGCAGGACAGGGGAAAACACCATATATTTT	CASSRTGENTIYF
12	NA	TRBV3-1/TRBV3-2	TRBJ1-3	NA	TGTGCCAGCAGCCTTAATAGAAACACCATATATTTT	CASSLNRNTIYF
13	NA	TRBV11-3	TRBJ1-1	NA	TGTGCCAGCAGCTTAGGAGGTAACACTGAAGCTTTCTTT	CASSLGGNTEAFF
13	NA	TRBV11-2	TRBJ1-2	few	TGTGCCAGCAGCTTAGTCGCAGGGCGAGGCTACACCTTC	CASSLVAGRGYTF
13	TRBD1	TRBV6-5	TRBJ1-2	NA	TGTGCCAGCACCCGGGGGACAGTCTATGGCTACACCTTC	CASTRGTVYGYTF
14	NA	TRBV5-1	TRBJ2-3	NA	TGCGCCAGCAGCTTGGGCGCTAGCACAGATACGCAGTATTTT	CASSLGASTDTQYF
13	NA	TRBV27	TRBJ1-1	once	TGTGCCAGCAGGGTTACACTGAACACTGAAGCTTTCTTT	CASRVTLNTEAFF
14	TRBD1	TRBV18	TRBJ1-2	NA	TGTGCCAGCGCCTCCGGACAGGAGTCTTATGGCTACACCTTC	CASASGQESYGYTF
14	NA	TRBV6-2/TRBV6-3	TRBJ1-5	NA	TGTGCCAGCAGTTATCCCGGAGGAGATCAGCCCCAGCATTTT	CASSYPGGDQPQHF
12	NA	TRBV2	TRBJ2-7	NA	TGTGCCAGCACCACAGAGGGCTACGAGCAGTACTTC	CASTTEGYEQYF
15	NA	TRBV6-5	TRBJ1-2	NA	TGTGCCAGCAGTTACTCAGTCACAGGGAAATATGGCTACACCTTC	CASSYSVTGKYGYTF
17	NA	TRBV18	TRBJ1-5	once	TGTGCCAGCTCACCAGGTAGCGGGATTAATAGCAATCAGCCCCAGCATTTT	CASSPGSGINSNQPQHF
16	NA	TRBV6-2/TRBV6-3	TRBJ2-3	once	TGTGCCAGCAGTTATAGGCCTAGCAGCCGAACAGATACGCAGTATTTT	CASSYRPSSRTDTQYF
14	NA	TRBV7-3	TRBJ2-1	NA	TGTGCCAGCAGCTTAGGGCTAGCATTCGATGAGCAGTTCTTC	CASSLGLAFDEQFF
14	TRBD1	TRBV7-9	TRBJ2-3	NA	TGTGCCAGCAGCAACAGGGGAGAGGGGGATACGCAGTATTTT	CASSNRGEGDTQYF
12	NA	TRBV6-6	TRBJ2-3	NA	TGTGCCAGCAGAACCGACGGGGATACGCAGTATTTT	CASRTDGDTQYF
15	NA	TRBV4-2	TRBJ1-1	NA	TGTGCCAGCAGCCAGGGGGCGGTGATGAACACTGAAGCTTTCTTT	CASSQGAVMNTEAFF
16	TRBD1	TRBV5-6	TRBJ2-7	NA	TGTGCCAGCAGCTTTTGGCGACAGGGAAGCACCTACGAGCAGTACTTC	CASSFWRQGSTYEQYF
13	NA	TRBV2	TRBJ1-1	NA	TGTGCCAGCAGCCTGGACAGTAACACTGAAGCTTTCTTT	CASSLDSNTEAFF
16	NA	TRBV3-1/TRBV3-2	TRBJ1-3	few	TGTGCCAGCAGCCATACAGGGACCCACTCTGGAAACACCATATATTTT	CASSHTGTHSGNTIYF
14	TRBD1	TRBV5-1	TRBJ2-7	NA	TGCGCCAGCAGCCAGACAGGGCCCTCCTACGAGCAGTACTTC	CASSQTGPSYEQYF
17	NA	TRBV6-1	TRBJ2-5	NA	TGTGCCAGCAGTGAAGGGGCAGGAGGGGATCCCCAAGAGACCCAGTACTTC	CASSEGAGGDPQETQYF
16	NA	TRBV7-2	TRBJ1-5	once	TGTGCCAGCAGCTTAGCCGGTCCAGGGAACAATCAGCCCCAGCATTTT	CASSLAGPGNNQPQHF
15	NA	TRBV15	TRBJ1-1	NA	TGTGCCACCAGCAGAGATTACAGGGAGTGGACTGAAGCTTTCTTT	CATSRDYREWTEAFF
13	TRBD1	TRBV29-1	TRBJ2-5	NA	TGCAGCGTGGCTGGGACAGGCCAAGAGACCCAGTACTTC	CSVAGTGQETQYF
13	NA	TRBV11-2	TRBJ1-5	once	TGTGCCAGCAGCCCCGGGGTTGGTCAGCCCCAGCATTTT	CASSPGVGQPQHF
13	NA	TRBV12-3/TRBV12-4	TRBJ2-7	NA	TGTGCCAGCACCTCTCAAGCCGTCTACGAGCAGTACTTC	CASTSQAVYEQYF
14	NA	TRBV7-2	TRBJ1-2	NA	TGTGCCAGCAGCTCCGACTCTTGGAACTATGGCTACACCTTC	CASSSDSWNYGYTF
15	NA	TRBV4-3	TRBJ1-2	NA	TGCGCCAGCAGCCAGAACAGGGCAAATCACTATGGCTACACCTTC	CASSQNRANHYGYTF